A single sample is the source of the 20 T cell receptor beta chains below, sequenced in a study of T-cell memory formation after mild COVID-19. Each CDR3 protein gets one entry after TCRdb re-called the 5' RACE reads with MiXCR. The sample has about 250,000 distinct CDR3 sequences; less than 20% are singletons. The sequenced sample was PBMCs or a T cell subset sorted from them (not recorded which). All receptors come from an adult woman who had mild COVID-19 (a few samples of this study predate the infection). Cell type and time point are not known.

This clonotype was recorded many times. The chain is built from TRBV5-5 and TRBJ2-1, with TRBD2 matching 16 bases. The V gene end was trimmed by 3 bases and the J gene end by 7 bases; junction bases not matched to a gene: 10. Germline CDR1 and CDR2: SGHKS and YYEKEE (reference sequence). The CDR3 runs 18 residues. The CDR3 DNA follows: TGTGCCAGCAGCTCCCCGGGACTAGCGGGGGGGCCTCATAATGAGCAGTTCTTC. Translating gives CASSSPGLAGGPHNEQFF.

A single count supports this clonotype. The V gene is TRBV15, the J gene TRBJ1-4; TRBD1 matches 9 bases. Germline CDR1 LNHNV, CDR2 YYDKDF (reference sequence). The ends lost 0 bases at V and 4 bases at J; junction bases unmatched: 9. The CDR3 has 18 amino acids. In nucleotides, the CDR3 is TGTGCCACCAGCAGAGAGGGCATGGGGACAGGGCTTAATGAAAAACTGTTTTTT. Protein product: CATSREGMGTGLNEKLFF.

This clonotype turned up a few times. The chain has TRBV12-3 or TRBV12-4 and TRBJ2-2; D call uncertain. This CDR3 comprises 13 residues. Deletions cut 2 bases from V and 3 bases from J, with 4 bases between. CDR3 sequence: CASSLFDTGELFF. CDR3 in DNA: TGTGCCAGCAGTTTATTCGACACCGGGGAGCTGTTTTTT.

This chain's CDR3 is CASCRTQNTEAFF. CDR3 bases: TGCGCCAGCTGTCGGACACAGAACACTGAAGCTTTCTTT. The chain has TRBV5-1 and TRBJ1-1; TRBD1 is a possible D gene (5 bases). This CDR3 spans 13 amino acids. Germline V CDR1 and CDR2: SGHRS, YFSETQ. The germline V and J ends were trimmed by 7 bases and 1 base, with 11 bases remaining between them.

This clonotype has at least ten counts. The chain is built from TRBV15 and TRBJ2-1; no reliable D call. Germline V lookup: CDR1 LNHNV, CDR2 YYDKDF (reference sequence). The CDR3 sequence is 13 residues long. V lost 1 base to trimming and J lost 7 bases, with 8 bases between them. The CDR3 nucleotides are TGTGCCACCAGCAGAGTTGAAAGGAATGAGCAGTTCTTC. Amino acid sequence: CATSRVERNEQFF.

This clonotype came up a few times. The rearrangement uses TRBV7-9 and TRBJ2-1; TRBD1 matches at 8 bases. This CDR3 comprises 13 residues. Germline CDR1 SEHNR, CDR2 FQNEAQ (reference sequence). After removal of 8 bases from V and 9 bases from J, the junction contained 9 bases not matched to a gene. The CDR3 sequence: CASWTDREAEQFF. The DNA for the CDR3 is TGTGCCAGCTGGACGGACAGGGAGGCTGAGCAGTTCTTC.

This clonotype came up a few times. CDR3 amino acids: CATADSNYGYTF. The CDR3 bases are TGTGCCACCGCAGACAGTAACTATGGCTACACCTTC. V and J are TRBV10-3 and TRBJ1-2; a weak D match, TRBD1 (5 bases). From germline, CDR1 is ENHRY and CDR2 SYGVKD. The CDR3 is 12 amino acids. V lost 10 bases and J lost 1, with 10 bases in between.

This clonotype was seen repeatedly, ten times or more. CDR3 coding DNA: TGCGCCAGCAGCTTGAACAGGAGGAACACTGAAGCTTTCTTT. Translating it yields CASSLNRRNTEAFF. The rearrangement links TRBV5-1 to TRBJ1-1, with a possible D match to TRBD1 (5 bases). Trimming left V 1 base short and J 1 base short, with 8 bases between. In germline, CDR1 is SGHRS, CDR2 YFSETQ. The CDR3 runs 14 residues.

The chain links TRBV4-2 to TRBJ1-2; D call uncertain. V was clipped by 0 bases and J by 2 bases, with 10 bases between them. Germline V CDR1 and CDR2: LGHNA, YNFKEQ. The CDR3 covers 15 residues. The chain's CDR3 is CASSQDRAANYGYTF. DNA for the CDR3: TGTGCCAGCAGCCAAGATAGGGCAGCCAACTATGGCTACACCTTC.

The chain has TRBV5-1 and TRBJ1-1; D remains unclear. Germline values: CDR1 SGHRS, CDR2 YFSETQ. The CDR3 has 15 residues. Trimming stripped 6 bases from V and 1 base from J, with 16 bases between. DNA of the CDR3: TGCGCCAGCACCCTCACCAGTATGACGAACACTGAAGCTTTCTTT. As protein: CASTLTSMTNTEAFF.

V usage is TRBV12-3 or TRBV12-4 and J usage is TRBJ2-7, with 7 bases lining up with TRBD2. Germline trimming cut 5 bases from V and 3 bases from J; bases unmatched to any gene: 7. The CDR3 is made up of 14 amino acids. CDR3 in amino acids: CASSLLERGYEQYF. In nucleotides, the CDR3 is TGTGCCAGCAGTCTCCTGGAGCGGGGCTACGAGCAGTACTTC.

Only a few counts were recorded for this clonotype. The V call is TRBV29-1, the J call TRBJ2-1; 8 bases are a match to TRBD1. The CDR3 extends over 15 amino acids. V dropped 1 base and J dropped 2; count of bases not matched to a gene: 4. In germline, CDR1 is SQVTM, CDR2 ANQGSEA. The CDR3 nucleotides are TGCAGCGTTGAAGGCGGGACAGGTACCTACAATGAGCAGTTCTTC. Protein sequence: CSVEGGTGTYNEQFF.

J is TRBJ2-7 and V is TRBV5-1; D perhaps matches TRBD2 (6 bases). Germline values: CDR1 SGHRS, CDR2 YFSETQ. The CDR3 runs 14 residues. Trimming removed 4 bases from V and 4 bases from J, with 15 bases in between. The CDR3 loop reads CASSPGTLSYEQYF. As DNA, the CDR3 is TGCGCCAGCAGCCCCGGGACTCTATCTTACGAGCAGTACTTC.

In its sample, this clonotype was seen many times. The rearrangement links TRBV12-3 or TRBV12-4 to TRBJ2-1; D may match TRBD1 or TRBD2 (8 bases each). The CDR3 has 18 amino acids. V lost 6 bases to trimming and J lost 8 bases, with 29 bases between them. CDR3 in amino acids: CASSLDRAGGGIQYEQFF. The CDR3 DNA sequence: TGTGCCAGCAGCCTGGACAGGGCTGGCGGGGGGATACAATATGAGCAGTTCTTC.

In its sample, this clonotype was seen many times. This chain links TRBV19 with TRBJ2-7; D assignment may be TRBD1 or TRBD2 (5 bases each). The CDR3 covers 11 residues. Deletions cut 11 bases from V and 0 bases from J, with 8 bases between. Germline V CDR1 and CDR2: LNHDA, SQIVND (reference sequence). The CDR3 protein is CASGSSYEQYF. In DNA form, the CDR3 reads TGTGCCTCAGGGAGCTCCTACGAGCAGTACTTC.

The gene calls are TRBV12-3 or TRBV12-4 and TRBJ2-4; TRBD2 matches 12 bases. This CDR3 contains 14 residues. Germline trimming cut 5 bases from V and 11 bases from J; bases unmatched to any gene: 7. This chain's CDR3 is CASSRRTSGTVQYF. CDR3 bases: TGTGCCAGCAGTCGGAGGACTAGCGGGACGGTTCAGTACTTC.

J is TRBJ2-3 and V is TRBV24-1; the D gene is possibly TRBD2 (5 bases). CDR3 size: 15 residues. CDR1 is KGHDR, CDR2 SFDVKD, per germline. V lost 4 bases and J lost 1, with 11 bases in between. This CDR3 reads CATSEWRAGTDTQYF. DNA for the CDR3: TGTGCCACCAGTGAATGGCGGGCGGGCACAGATACGCAGTATTTT.

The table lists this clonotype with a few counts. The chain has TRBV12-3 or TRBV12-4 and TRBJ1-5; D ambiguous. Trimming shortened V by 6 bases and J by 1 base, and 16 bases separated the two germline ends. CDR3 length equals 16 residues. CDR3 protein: CASRGGRAESNQPQHF. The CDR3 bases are TGTGCCAGCAGGGGAGGACGGGCGGAGAGCAATCAGCCCCAGCATTTT.

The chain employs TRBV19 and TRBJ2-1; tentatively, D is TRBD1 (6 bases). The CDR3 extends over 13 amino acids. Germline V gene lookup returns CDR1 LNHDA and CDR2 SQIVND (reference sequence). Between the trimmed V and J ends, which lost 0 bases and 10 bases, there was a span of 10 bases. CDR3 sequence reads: CASSIEGTSEQFF. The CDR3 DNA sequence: TGTGCCAGTAGTATAGAGGGGACATCCGAGCAGTTCTTC.

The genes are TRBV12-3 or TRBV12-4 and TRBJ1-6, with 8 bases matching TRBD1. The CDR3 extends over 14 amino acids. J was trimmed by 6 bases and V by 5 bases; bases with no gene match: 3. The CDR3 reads CASSPQGANSPLHF. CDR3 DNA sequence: TGTGCCAGCAGTCCCCAGGGGGCTAATTCACCCCTCCACTTT.